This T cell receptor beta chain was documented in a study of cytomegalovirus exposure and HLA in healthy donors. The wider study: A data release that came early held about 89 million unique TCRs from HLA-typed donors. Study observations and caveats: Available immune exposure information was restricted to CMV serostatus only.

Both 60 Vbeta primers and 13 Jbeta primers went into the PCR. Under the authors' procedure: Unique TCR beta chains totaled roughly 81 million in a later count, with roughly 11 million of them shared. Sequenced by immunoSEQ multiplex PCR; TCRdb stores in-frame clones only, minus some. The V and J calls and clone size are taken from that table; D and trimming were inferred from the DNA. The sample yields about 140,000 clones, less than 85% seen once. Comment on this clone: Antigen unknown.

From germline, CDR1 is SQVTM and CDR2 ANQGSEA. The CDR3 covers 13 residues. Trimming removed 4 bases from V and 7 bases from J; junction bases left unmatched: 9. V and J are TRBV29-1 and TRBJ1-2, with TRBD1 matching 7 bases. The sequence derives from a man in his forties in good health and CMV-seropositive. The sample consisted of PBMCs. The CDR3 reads CSVAPQGSGGYTF. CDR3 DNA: TGCAGCGTTGCTCCACAGGGGTCTGGTGGCTACACCTTC.